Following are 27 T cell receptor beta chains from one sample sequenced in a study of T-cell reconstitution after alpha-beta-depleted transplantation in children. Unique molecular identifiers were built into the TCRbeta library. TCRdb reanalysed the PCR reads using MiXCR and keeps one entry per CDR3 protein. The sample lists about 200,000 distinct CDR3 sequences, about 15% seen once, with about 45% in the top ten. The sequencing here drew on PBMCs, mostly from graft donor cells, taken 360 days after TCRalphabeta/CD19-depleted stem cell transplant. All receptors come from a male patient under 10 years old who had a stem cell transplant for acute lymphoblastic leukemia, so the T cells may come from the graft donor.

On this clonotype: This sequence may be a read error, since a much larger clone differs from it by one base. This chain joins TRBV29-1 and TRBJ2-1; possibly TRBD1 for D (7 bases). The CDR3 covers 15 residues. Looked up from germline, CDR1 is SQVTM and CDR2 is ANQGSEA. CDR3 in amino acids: CSAERGTAQNNEPFF. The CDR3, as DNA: TGCAGCGCTGAACGCGGGACAGCCCAAAACAATGAGCCGTTCTTC.

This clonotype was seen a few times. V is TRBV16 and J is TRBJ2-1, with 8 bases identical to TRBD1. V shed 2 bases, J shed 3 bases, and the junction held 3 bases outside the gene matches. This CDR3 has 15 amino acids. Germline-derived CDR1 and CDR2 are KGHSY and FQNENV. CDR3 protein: CASSQDRGYYNEQFF. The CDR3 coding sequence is TGTGCCAGCAGCCAAGACAGGGGCTACTACAATGAGCAGTTCTTC.

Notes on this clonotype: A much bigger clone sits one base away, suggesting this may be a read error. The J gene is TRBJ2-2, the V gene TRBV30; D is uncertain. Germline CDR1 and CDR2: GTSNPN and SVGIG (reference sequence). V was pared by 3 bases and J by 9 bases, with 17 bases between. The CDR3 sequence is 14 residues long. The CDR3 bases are TGTGCCTGGAGAGCTGTGGGTTCGACCAGGGAGCTGTTTTTT. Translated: CAWRAVGSTRELFF.

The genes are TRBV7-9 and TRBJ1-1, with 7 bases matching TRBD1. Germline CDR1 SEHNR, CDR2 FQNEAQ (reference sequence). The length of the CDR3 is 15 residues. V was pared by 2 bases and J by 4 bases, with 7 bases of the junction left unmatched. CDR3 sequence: CASSLYRGQGTEAFF. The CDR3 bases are TGTGCCAGCAGCTTATATAGGGGGCAGGGCACTGAAGCTTTCTTT.

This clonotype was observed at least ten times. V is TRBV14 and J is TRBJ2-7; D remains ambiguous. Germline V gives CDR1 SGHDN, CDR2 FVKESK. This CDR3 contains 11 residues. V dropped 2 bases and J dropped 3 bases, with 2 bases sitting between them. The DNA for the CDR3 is TGTGCCAGCAGCCAACACTACGAGCAGTACTTC. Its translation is CASSQHYEQYF.

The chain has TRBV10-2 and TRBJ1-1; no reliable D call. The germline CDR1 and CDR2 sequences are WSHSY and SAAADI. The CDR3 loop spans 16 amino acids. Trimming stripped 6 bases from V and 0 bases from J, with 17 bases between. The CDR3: CASRPISGPLNTEAFF. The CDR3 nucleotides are TGCGCCAGCAGACCCATATCGGGCCCTTTGAACACTGAAGCTTTCTTT.

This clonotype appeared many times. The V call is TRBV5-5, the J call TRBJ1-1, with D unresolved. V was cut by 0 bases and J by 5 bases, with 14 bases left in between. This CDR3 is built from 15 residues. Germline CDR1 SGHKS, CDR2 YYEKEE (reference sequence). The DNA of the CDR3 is TGTGCCAGCAGCTTGGGTCAAACCTTCGGGACTGAAGCTTTCTTT. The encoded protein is CASSLGQTFGTEAFF.

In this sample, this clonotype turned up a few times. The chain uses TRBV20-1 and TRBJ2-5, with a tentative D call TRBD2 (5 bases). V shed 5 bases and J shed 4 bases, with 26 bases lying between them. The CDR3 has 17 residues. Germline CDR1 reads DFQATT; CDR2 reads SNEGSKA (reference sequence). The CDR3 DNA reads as TGCAGTGCTCCAGATAGTTGGTCCCGAACTAGTTTAGAGACCCAGTACTTC. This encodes CSAPDSWSRTSLETQYF.

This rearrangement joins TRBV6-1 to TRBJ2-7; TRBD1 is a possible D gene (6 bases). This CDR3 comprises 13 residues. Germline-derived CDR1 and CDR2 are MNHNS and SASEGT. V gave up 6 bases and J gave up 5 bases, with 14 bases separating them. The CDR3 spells CASRQQGRNEQYF. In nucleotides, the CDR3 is TGTGCCAGCAGGCAACAGGGACGAAACGAGCAGTACTTC.

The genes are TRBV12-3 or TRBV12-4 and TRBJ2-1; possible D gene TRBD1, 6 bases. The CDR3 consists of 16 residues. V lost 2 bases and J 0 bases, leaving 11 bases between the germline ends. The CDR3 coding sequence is TGTGCCAGCAGTTTAAGTCAGGGGAGCTCCTACAATGAGCAGTTCTTC. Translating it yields CASSLSQGSSYNEQFF.

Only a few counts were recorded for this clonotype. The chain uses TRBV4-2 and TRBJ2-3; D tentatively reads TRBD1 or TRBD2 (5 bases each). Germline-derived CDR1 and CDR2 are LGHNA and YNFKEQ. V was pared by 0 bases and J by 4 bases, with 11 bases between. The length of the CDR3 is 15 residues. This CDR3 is CASSQELGAADTQYF. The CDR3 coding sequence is TGTGCCAGCAGCCAAGAGCTCGGGGCGGCAGATACGCAGTATTTT.

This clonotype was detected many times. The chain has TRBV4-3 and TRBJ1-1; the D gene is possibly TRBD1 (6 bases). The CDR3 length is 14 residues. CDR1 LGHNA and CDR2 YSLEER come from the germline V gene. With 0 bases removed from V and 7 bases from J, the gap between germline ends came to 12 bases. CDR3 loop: CASSQDNRVYEAFF. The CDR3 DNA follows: TGCGCCAGCAGCCAAGATAACAGGGTTTATGAAGCTTTCTTT.

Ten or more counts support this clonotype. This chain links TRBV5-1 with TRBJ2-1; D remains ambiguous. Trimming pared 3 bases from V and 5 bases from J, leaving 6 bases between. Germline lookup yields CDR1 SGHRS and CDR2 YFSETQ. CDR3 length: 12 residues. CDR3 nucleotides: TGCGCCAGCAGCTCAGGAGACAATGAGCAGTTCTTC. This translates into CASSSGDNEQFF.

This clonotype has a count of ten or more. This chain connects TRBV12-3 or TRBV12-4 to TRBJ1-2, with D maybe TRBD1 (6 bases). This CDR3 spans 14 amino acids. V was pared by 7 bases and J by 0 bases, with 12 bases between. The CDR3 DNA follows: TGTGCCAGCACCCCGACAGGCTCTAACTATGGCTACACCTTC. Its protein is CASTPTGSNYGYTF.

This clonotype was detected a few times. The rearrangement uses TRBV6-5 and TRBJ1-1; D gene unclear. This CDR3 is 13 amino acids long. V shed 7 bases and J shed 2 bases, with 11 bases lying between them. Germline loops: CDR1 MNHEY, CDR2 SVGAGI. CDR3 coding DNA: TGTGCCAGCACCCGGTGGGGTAACACTGAAGCTTTCTTT. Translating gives CASTRWGNTEAFF.

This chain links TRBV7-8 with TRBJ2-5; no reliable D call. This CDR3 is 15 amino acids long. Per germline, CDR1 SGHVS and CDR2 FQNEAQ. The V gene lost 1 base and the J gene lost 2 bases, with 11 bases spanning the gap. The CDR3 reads CASSLVSGHQETQYF. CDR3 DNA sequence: TGTGCCAGCAGCTTAGTCTCCGGGCATCAAGAGACCCAGTACTTC.

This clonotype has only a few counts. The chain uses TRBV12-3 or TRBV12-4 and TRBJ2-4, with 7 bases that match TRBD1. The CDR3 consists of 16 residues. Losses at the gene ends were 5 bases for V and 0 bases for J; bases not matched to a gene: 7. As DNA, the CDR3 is TGTGCCAGCAGTGGGGACAGAGCCCTAGCCAAAAACATTCAGTACTTC. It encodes CASSGDRALAKNIQYF.

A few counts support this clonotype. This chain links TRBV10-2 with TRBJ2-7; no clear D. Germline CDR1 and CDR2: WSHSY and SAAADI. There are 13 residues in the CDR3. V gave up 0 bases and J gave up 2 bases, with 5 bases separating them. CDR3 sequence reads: CASSESGPYEQYF. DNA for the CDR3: TGCGCCAGCAGTGAGTCGGGTCCCTACGAGCAGTACTTC.

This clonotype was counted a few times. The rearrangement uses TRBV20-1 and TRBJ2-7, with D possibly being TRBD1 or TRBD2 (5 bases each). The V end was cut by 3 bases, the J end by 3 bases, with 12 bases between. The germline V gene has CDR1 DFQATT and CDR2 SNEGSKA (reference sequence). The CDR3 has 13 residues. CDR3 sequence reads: CSARGPVNYEQYF. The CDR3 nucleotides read TGCAGTGCTAGGGGACCCGTGAACTACGAGCAGTACTTC.

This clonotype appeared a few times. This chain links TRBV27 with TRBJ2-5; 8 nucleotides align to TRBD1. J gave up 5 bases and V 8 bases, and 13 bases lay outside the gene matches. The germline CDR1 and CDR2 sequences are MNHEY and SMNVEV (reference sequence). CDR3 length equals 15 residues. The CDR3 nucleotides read TGTGCCAGCCGCCCGCCGACAGGGGATGGCGAGACCCAGTACTTC. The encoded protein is CASRPPTGDGETQYF.

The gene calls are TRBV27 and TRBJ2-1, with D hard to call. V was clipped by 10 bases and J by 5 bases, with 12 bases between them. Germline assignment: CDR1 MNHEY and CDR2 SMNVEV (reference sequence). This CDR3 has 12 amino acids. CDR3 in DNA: TGTGCCAAAAAATACCCGAACAATGAGCAGTTCTTC. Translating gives CAKKYPNNEQFF.

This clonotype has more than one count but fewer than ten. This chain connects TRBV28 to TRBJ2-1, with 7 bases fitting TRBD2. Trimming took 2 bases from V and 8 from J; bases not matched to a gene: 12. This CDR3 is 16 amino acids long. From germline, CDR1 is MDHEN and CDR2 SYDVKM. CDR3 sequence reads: CASSLRGGRDGDEQFF. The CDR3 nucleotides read TGTGCCAGCAGTTTAAGGGGTGGGAGGGATGGCGATGAGCAGTTCTTC.

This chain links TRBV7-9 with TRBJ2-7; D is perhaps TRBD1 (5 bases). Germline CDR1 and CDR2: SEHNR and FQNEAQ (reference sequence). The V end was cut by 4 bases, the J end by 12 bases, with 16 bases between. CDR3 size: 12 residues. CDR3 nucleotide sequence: TGTGCCAGCAGCTCCCTCCAGGGATCCCGGTACTTC. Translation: CASSSLQGSRYF.

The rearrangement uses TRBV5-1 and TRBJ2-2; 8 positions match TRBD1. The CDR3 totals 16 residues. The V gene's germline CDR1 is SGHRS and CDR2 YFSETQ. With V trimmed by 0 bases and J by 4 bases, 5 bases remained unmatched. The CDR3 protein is CASSLARTGPTGELFF. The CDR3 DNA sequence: TGCGCCAGCAGCTTGGCCCGGACAGGGCCCACCGGGGAGCTGTTTTTT. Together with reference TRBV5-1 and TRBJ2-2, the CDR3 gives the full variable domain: KAGVTQTPRYLIKTRGQQVTLSCSPISGHRSVSWYQQTPGQGLQFLFEYFSETQRNKGNFPGRFSGRQFSNSRSEMNVSTLELGDSALYLCASSLARTGPTGELFFGEGSRLTVL.

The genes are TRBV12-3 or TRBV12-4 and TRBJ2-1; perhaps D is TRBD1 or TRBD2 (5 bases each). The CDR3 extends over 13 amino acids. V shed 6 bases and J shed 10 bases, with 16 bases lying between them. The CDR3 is CASRSDGGREQFF. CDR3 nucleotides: TGTGCCAGCAGATCTGATGGGGGTAGGGAGCAGTTCTTC.

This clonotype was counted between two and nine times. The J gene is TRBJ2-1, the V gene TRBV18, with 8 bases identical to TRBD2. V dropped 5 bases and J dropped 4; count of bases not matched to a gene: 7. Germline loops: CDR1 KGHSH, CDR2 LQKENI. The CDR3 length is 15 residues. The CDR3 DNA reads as TGTGCCAGCTCAACCGGGACTAGACCTTACAATGAGCAGTTCTTC. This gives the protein CASSTGTRPYNEQFF. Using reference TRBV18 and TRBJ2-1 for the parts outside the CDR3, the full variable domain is NAGVMQNPRHLVRRRGQEARLRCSPMKGHSHVYWYRQLPEEGLKFMVYLQKENIIDESGMPKERFSAEFPKEGPSILRIQQVVRGDSAAYFCASSTGTRPYNEQFFGPGTRLTVL.

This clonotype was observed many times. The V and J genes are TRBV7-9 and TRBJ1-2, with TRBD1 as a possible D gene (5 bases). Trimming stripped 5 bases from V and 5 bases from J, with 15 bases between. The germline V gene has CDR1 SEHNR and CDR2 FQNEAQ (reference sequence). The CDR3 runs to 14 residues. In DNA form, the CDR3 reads TGTGCCAGCAGCCCCCCCGGGGACGAGTATGGCTACACCTTC. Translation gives CASSPPGDEYGYTF.